One and the same sample provided the 18 T cell receptor beta chains below, sequenced in a study of T cells in Graves' hyperthyroidism and ophthalmopathy. From RNA transcripts, TCR beta CDR3 regions were amplified. The HTBI primer set was used in a first-round RT-PCR of the TCR CDR3. TCRdb passed the multiplex PCR reads through MiXCR, listing each CDR3 protein once. In the table there are roughly 600,000 distinct CDR3 sequences, 14% of which are singletons. Sequencing input: blood. Receptor source: a woman in her fifties or sixties with Graves' ophthalmopathy.

At least ten counts were recorded for this clonotype. This chain uses TRBV27 with TRBJ2-2; D is possibly TRBD2 (6 bases). V lost 4 bases and J lost 4, with 10 bases in between. Germline assignment: CDR1 MNHEY and CDR2 SMNVEV (reference sequence). The CDR3 totals 14 residues. The CDR3 DNA follows: TGTGCCAGCAGTTGGGGTAGCGGCACCGGGGAGCTGTTTTTT. It is translated as CASSWGSGTGELFF.

This clonotype was observed at least ten times. The chain joins TRBV18 to TRBJ2-1; unclear D gene. The CDR3 covers 15 residues. Trimming removed 0 bases at V and 4 bases at J, with 10 bases between. CDR1 and CDR2 from the germline V gene are KGHSH and LQKENI. The CDR3 nucleotides are TGTGCCAGCTCACCACCACACAGTTCTTACAATGAGCAGTTCTTC. Residues: CASSPPHSSYNEQFF.

About this clonotype: At one of its ends the junction is not consistent with the germline gene, which may arise from a read error. This chain links TRBV5-1 with TRBJ1-1; D uncertain. Germline V gene lookup returns CDR1 SGHRS and CDR2 YFSETQ. The CDR3 has 14 residues. CDR3 in DNA: TGCGCCAGCAGCTTTGGCAGTTTAAACACTAAAGCTTTCTTT. It translates to CASSFGSLNTKAFF. The full variable domain, rest sourced from reference TRBV5-1 and TRBJ1-1, is KAGVTQTPRYLIKTRGQQVTLSCSPISGHRSVSWYQQTPGQGLQFLFEYFSETQRNKGNFPGRFSGRQFSNSRSEMNVSTLELGDSALYLCASSFGSLNTKAFFGQGTRLTVV.

Comment on this clonotype: Given the absence of the conserved phenylalanine or tryptophan at the CDR3 end, a read error is likely. The rearrangement joins TRBV27 to TRBJ2-7; possible D gene TRBD1, 5 bases. The germline gives CDR1 MNHEY, CDR2 SMNVEV (reference sequence). CDR3 length: 13 amino acids. Deletions cut 8 bases from V and 7 bases from J, with 18 bases between. CDR3 DNA: TGTGCCAGCCAAAGGCTGGCTAACAGGGAGCAGTACCTC. As protein: CASQRLANREQYL.

This clonotype came up a few times. The chain couples TRBV5-5 to TRBJ2-2; D gene unclear. Germline lookup yields CDR1 SGHKS and CDR2 YYEKEE (reference sequence). V was clipped by 1 base and J by 1 base, with 8 bases between them. The CDR3 has 15 amino acids. This CDR3 is CASSLRQMNTGELFF. The CDR3 DNA reads TGTGCCAGCAGCTTGAGGCAAATGAACACCGGGGAGCTGTTTTTT.

This clonotype was counted between two and nine times. The chain links TRBV20-1 to TRBJ2-1; 10 bases agree with TRBD2. From germline, CDR1 is DFQATT and CDR2 SNEGSKA (reference sequence). This CDR3 spans 14 amino acids. The CDR3 reads CSATLAGVGNEQFF. The CDR3, as DNA: TGCAGCGCCACCCTAGCGGGAGTTGGAAATGAGCAGTTCTTC.

This clonotype appeared many times. The V and J genes are TRBV27 and TRBJ1-2; no definite D call. Per germline, CDR1 MNHEY and CDR2 SMNVEV (reference sequence). This CDR3 is 13 amino acids long. Trimming took 5 bases from V and 3 from J, leaving 10 bases between them. The CDR3 spells CASSAGRDYGYTF. The CDR3 DNA sequence: TGTGCCAGCAGTGCAGGACGGGACTATGGCTACACCTTC.

The chain links TRBV28 to TRBJ2-7; 16 nucleotides agree with TRBD2. Losses at the gene ends were 1 base for V and 5 bases for J; bases not matched to a gene: 14. This CDR3 is 20 amino acids long. CDR1 is MDHEN, CDR2 SYDVKM, per germline. CDR3 in amino acids: CASSLLWGPGLAGGPDEQYF. CDR3 coding DNA: TGTGCCAGCAGTTTATTATGGGGTCCGGGACTAGCGGGAGGGCCAGACGAGCAGTACTTC.

The count of this clonotype is one. Germline is not matched at one junction end, which may reflect a read error. The chain joins TRBV4-3 to TRBJ2-1, with D tentatively TRBD1 (5 bases). The CDR3 is made up of 14 amino acids. Per germline, CDR1 LGHNA and CDR2 YSLEER. CDR3 residues: CAGSRRVSYNEQFF. The CDR3 bases are TGCGCCGGCAGCCGCAGGGTTTCCTACAATGAGCAGTTCTTC.

In its sample, this clonotype was seen a few times. The rearrangement joins TRBV28 to TRBJ2-1; D is possibly TRBD2 (5 bases). Trimming removed 7 bases at V and 13 bases at J, with 14 bases between. Germline loops: CDR1 MDHEN, CDR2 SYDVKM. The CDR3 is made up of 11 amino acids. CDR3 DNA: TGTGCCAGCATGGAGGAAGCGATTCAGTTCTTC. As protein: CASMEEAIQFF.

In its sample, this clonotype was seen many times. This chain connects TRBV6-1 to TRBJ2-5; D perhaps matches TRBD2 (6 bases). Trimming removed 6 bases at V and 1 base at J, with 15 bases between. The CDR3 is 15 residues long. In germline, CDR1 is MNHNS, CDR2 SASEGT. The CDR3, as DNA: TGTGCCAGCAGCTCTTTCGGCGGGGCCCAAGAGACCCAGTACTTC. Its protein product is CASSSFGGAQETQYF.

This clonotype was seen a few times. The chain employs TRBV7-3 and TRBJ2-3; 8 positions match TRBD2. The J segment lost 4 bases and the V segment lost 5 bases, leaving 2 bases of the junction unmatched. The CDR3 is made up of 13 amino acids. In germline, CDR1 is SGHTA, CDR2 FQGTGA. For the CDR3, the DNA is TGTGCCAGCAGCATAGCGGGGTCAGATACGCAGTATTTT. Its protein is CASSIAGSDTQYF.

This clonotype was counted ten times or more. The rearrangement links TRBV11-2 to TRBJ2-2; D remains ambiguous. The CDR3 has 15 residues. V lost 3 bases and J lost 6, with 14 bases in between. Germline values: CDR1 SGHAT, CDR2 FQNNGV. DNA for the CDR3: TGTGCCAGCAGCTTGAAAGGGATTTATTCCGGGGAGCTGTTTTTT. This gives the protein CASSLKGIYSGELFF.

This clonotype was counted many times. A read error may produce the germline difference seen at one junction end. The chain's CDR3 is CASSLVPTDNYGYTF. In nucleotides, the CDR3 is TGTGCAAGCAGCTTAGTACCCACCGATAACTATGGCTACACCTTC. The chain employs TRBV11-2 and TRBJ1-2; no firm D call. This CDR3 spans 15 amino acids. Germline CDR1 reads SGHAT; CDR2 reads FQNNGV.

The sample holds a few counts of this clonotype. The chain combines TRBV15 with TRBJ1-2; D is unclear. CDR1 and CDR2 (germline): LNHNV, YYDKDF (reference sequence). This CDR3 has 16 residues. The V end was cut by 2 bases, the J end by 4 bases, with 17 bases between. CDR3: CATSRRILNLSYGYTF. The CDR3 DNA follows: TGTGCCACCAGCAGACGTATCCTTAACCTTTCCTATGGCTACACCTTC.

The sample holds many counts of this clonotype. The chain uses TRBV7-8 and TRBJ1-6, with D perhaps matching TRBD1 (6 bases). The CDR3 loop spans 15 amino acids. Deletions cut 5 bases from V and 4 bases from J, with 12 bases between. From germline, CDR1 is SGHVS and CDR2 FQNEAQ. CDR3 sequence reads: CASSLETGYNSPLHF. CDR3 nucleotide sequence: TGTGCCAGCAGCCTAGAGACAGGTTATAATTCACCCCTCCACTTT.

This clonotype was seen ten or more times. This sequence joins TRBV30 and TRBJ2-1; TRBD2 matches 9 bases. The CDR3 extends over 13 amino acids. Germline-derived CDR1 and CDR2 are GTSNPN and SVGIG (reference sequence). Germline trimming cut 7 bases from V and 9 bases from J; bases unmatched to any gene: 10. The CDR3 reads CASTSGQFGEQFF. CDR3 bases: TGTGCCTCGACTAGCGGACAATTCGGTGAGCAGTTCTTC. Drawing the rest from reference TRBV30 and TRBJ2-1, the complete variable domain is SQTIHQWPATLVQPVGSPLSLECTVEGTSNPNLYWYRQAAGRGLQLLFYSVGIGQISSEVPQNLSASRPQDRQFILSSKKLLLSDSGFYLCASTSGQFGEQFFGPGTRLTVL.

This clonotype came up many times. The genes are TRBV11-1 and TRBJ2-1, with D uncertain. The CDR3 totals 16 residues. V lost 5 bases, J lost 3 bases, and 17 bases lay in between. Germline V gene lookup returns CDR1 SGHAT and CDR2 FQDESV (reference sequence). CDR3 protein: CASSLRVLAGYNEQFF. DNA for the CDR3: TGTGCCAGCAGCCTCAGAGTGCTGGCAGGCTACAATGAGCAGTTCTTC.